The 6 T cell receptor beta chains presented below share a single source sample, sequenced in a study of T cells in Graves' hyperthyroidism and ophthalmopathy. The TCR beta CDR3 regions underwent amplification using RNA transcripts as the source. With the HTBI primer set, the TCR CDR3 went through a first round of RT-PCR. MiXCR was run by TCRdb on the multiplex PCR reads, yielding one entry per CDR3 protein. This table holds roughly 720,000 distinct CDR3 sequences, around 15% found once. Sequenced material: blood. The receptor set was obtained from a man aged 50-59 years with Graves' hyperthyroidism.

This chain links TRBV4-1 with TRBJ2-2; 10 bases line up with TRBD2. In germline, CDR1 is MGHRA, CDR2 YSYEKL. The V and J ends lost 1 base and 2 bases, in that order; junction bases with no gene match: 7. The CDR3 extends over 18 amino acids. CDR3 nucleotide sequence: TGCGCCAGCAGCCAAGTTCTAGCGGGAGAAGGAAACACCGGGGAGCTGTTTTTT. Its protein product is CASSQVLAGEGNTGELFF.

This rearrangement joins TRBV28 to TRBJ1-4, with a tentative D call TRBD1 (5 bases). V lost 7 bases, J lost 6 bases, and 12 bases lay in between. The germline V gene has CDR1 MDHEN and CDR2 SYDVKM. The CDR3 runs 13 residues. The CDR3 DNA is TGTGCCAGCAATCAGGGTATTTATGAAAAACTGTTTTTT. As protein: CASNQGIYEKLFF.

This clonotype was seen repeatedly, ten times or more. The chain combines TRBV27 with TRBJ1-1; 8 nucleotides align to TRBD1. Unmatched junction bases numbered 10, after V lost 5 bases and J lost 5 bases. Germline V gene lookup returns CDR1 MNHEY and CDR2 SMNVEV (reference sequence). The length of the CDR3 is 15 residues. CDR3 nucleotides: TGTGCCAGCAGTCCGCTAACAGGGGGTCGAACTGAAGCTTTCTTT. Its translation: CASSPLTGGRTEAFF.

V and J are TRBV19 and TRBJ2-7; no firm D call. Germline CDR1 LNHDA, CDR2 SQIVND (reference sequence). V was pared by 6 bases and J by 0 bases, with 12 bases between. The CDR3 is 14 residues long. CDR3 in amino acids: CASRPWTDSYEQYF. In DNA, the CDR3 is TGTGCCAGTAGGCCATGGACGGACTCCTACGAGCAGTACTTC.

This clonotype was seen a handful of times. The CDR3 DNA reads TGTGCCAGCAGCTTTGGACAGGGGGTAGCCGGGGCCAACGTCCTGACTTTC. Encoded protein: CASSFGQGVAGANVLTF. The chain joins TRBV7-3 to TRBJ2-6; 10 bases are a match to TRBD1. The germline V gene has CDR1 SGHTA and CDR2 FQGTGA. This CDR3 comprises 17 residues. V shed 3 bases, J shed 4 bases, and the junction held 6 bases outside the gene matches. The full variable domain, completed using reference TRBV7-3 and TRBJ2-6, is GAGVSQTPSNKVTEKGKYVELRCDPISGHTALYWYRQSLGQGPEFLIYFQGTGAADDSGLPNDRFFAVRPEGSVSTLKIQRTERGDSAVYLCASSFGQGVAGANVLTFGAGSRLTVL.

This clonotype has a count of ten or more. This chain's CDR3 is CASSPTWDSNQPQHF. DNA of the CDR3: TGTGCCAGCAGTCCGACATGGGATAGCAATCAGCCCCAGCATTTT. V usage is TRBV28 and J usage is TRBJ1-5; D is unclear. V dropped 5 bases and J dropped 0 bases, with 11 bases sitting between them. From germline, CDR1 is MDHEN and CDR2 SYDVKM. The CDR3 is made up of 15 amino acids. Variable domain in full (rest from reference TRBV28 and TRBJ1-5): DVKVTQSSRYLVKRTGEKVFLECVQDMDHENMFWYRQDPGLGLRLIYFSYDVKMKEKGDIPEGYSVSREKKERFSLILESASTNQTSMYLCASSPTWDSNQPQHFGDGTRLSIL.